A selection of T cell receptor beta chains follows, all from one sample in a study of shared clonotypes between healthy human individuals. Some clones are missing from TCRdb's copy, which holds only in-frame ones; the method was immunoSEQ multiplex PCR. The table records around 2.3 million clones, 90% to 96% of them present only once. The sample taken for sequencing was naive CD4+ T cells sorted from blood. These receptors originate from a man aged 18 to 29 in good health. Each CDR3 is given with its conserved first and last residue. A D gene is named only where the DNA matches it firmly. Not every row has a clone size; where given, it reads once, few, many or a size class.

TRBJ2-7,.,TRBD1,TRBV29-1,CSALPRQGNEQYF,TGCAGTGCTCTCCCGAGACAGGGAAACGAGCAGTACTTC
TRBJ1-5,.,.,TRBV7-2,CASSLGVSNQPQHF,TGTGCCAGCAGTCTAGGCGTTAGCAATCAGCCCCAGCATTTT
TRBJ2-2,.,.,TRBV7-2,CASSLTENTGELFF,TGTGCCAGCAGCTTGACGGAGAACACCGGGGAGCTGTTTTTT
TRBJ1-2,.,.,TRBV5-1,CASSLAFLGVAYGYTF,TGCGCCAGCAGCTTGGCCTTCTTGGGTGTCGCCTATGGCTACACCTTC
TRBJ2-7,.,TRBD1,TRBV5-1,CASSSSGTGYEQYF,TGCGCCAGCAGCTCTTCCGGGACAGGCTACGAGCAGTACTTC
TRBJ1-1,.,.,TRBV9,CASSVLQTNTEAFF,TGTGCCAGCAGCGTATTGCAGACGAACACTGAAGCTTTCTTT
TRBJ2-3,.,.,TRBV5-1,CASSRGTAEDTQYF,TGCGCCAGCAGCCGGGGCACAGCGGAAGATACGCAGTATTTT
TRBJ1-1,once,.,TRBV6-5,CASRTLGSNTEAFF,TGTGCCAGCAGAACCCTAGGGTCGAACACTGAAGCTTTCTTT
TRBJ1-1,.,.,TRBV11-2,CASSWTSNTEAFF,TGTGCCAGCAGCTGGACATCGAACACTGAAGCTTTCTTT
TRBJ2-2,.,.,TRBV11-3,CASSQDTGELFF,TGTGCCAGCAGTCAAGACACCGGGGAGCTGTTTTTT
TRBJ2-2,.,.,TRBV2,CASSPYNTGELFF,TGTGCCAGCTCCCCTTACAACACCGGGGAGCTGTTTTTT
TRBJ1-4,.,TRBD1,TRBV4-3,CASSHGTGSTNEKLFF,TGCGCCAGCAGCCATGGGACAGGGTCGACTAATGAAAAACTGTTTTTT
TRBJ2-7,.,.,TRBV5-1,CASSSYNMGVIEQYF,TGCGCCAGCAGCTCATATAATATGGGGGTCATCGAGCAGTACTTC
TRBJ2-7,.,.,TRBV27,CASSGGDRVGLEQYF,TGTGCCAGCAGCGGGGGTGACAGGGTTGGCCTCGAGCAGTACTTC
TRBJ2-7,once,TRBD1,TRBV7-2,CASGTGSAYEQYF,TGTGCCAGCGGGACAGGGAGTGCCTACGAGCAGTACTTC
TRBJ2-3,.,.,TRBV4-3,CASSQDGGAGDTQYF,TGCGCCAGCAGCCAAGATGGGGGGGCAGGAGATACGCAGTATTTT
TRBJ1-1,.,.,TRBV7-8,CASSLPPHTEAFF,TGTGCCAGCAGCCTTCCCCCCCACACTGAAGCTTTCTTT
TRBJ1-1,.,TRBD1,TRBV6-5,CASQKGTVNTEAFF,TGTGCCAGCCAAAAAGGGACAGTGAACACTGAAGCTTTCTTT
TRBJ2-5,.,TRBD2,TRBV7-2,CASSLPTSRSETQYF,TGTGCCAGCAGCCTCCCGACTAGCCGATCGGAGACCCAGTACTTC
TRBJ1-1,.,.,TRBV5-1,CASSLEGLNTEAFF,TGCGCCAGCAGCTTGGAGGGTTTGAACACTGAAGCTTTCTTT
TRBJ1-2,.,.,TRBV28,CASSLVVVFNYGYTF,TGTGCCAGCAGTTTAGTAGTTGTGTTTAACTATGGCTACACCTTC
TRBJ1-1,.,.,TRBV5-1,CASSLEAQGHNTEAFF,TGCGCCAGCAGCTTGGAAGCACAGGGCCACAACACTGAAGCTTTCTTT
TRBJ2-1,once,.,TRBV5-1,CASSFRGYNEQFF,TGCGCCAGCAGCTTCAGGGGCTACAATGAGCAGTTCTTC